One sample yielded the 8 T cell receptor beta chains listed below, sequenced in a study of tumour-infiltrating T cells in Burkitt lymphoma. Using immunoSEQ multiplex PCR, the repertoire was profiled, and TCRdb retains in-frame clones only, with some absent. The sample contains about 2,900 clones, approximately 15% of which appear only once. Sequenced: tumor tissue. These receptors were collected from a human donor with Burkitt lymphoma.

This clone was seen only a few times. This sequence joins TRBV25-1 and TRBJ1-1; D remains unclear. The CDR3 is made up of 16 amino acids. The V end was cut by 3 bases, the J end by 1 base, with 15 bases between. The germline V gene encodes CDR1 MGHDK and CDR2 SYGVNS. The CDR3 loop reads CASSERQGLGNTEAFF. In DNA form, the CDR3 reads TGTGCCAGCAGTGAGAGGCAAGGGTTGGGGAACACTGAAGCTTTCTTT.

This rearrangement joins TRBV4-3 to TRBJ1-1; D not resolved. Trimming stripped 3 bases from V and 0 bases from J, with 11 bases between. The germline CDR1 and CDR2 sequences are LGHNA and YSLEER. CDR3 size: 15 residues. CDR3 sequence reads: CASSQEPNLNTEAFF. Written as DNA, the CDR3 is TGCGCCAGCAGCCAGGAGCCTAACTTGAACACTGAAGCTTTCTTT.

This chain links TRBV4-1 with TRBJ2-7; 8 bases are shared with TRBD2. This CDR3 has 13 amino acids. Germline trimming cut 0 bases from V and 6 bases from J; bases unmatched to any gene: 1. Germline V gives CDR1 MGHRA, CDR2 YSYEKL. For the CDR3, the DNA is TGCGCCAGCAGCCAAGAGGCGGGGGGCGAGCAGTACTTC. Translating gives CASSQEAGGEQYF.

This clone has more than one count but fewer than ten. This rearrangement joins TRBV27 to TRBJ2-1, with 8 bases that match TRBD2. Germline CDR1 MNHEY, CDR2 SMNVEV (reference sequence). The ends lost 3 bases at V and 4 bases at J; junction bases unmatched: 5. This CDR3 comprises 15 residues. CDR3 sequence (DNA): TGTGCCAGCAGTTTGGGGAGCGGGAGTTACAATGAGCAGTTCTTC. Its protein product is CASSLGSGSYNEQFF.

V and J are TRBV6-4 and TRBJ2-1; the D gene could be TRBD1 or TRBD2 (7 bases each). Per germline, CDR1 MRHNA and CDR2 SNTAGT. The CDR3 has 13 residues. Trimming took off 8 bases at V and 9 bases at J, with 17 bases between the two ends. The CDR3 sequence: CASASQGGGEQFF. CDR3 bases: TGTGCCAGCGCCAGCCAGGGGGGGGGTGAGCAGTTCTTC.

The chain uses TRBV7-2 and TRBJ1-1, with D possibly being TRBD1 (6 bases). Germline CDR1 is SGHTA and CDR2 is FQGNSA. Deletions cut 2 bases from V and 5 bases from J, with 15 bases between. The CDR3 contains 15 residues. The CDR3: CASSLNPGAGTEAFF. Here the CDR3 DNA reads TGTGCCAGCAGCTTAAATCCGGGGGCAGGTACTGAAGCTTTCTTT.

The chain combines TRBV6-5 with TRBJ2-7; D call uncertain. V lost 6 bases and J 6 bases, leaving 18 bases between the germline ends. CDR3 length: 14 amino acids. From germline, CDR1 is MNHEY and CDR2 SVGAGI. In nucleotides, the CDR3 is TGTGCCAGCAGCTTAGGGAAAGGGCTCGGCGAGCAGTACTTC. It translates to CASSLGKGLGEQYF.

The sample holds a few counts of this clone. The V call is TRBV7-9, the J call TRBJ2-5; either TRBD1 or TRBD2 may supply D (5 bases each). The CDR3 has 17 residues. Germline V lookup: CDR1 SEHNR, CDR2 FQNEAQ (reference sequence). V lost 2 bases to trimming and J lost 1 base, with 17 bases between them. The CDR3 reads CASSLTSEGRGQETQYF. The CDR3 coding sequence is TGTGCCAGCAGCTTAACTAGTGAGGGTAGGGGCCAAGAGACCCAGTACTTC. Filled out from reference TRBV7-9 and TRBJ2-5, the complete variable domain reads DTGVSQNPRHKITKRGQNVTFRCDPISEHNRLYWYRQTLGQGPEFLTYFQNEAQLEKSRLLSDRFSAERPKGSFSTLEIQRTEQGDSAMYLCASSLTSEGRGQETQYFGPGTRLLVL.